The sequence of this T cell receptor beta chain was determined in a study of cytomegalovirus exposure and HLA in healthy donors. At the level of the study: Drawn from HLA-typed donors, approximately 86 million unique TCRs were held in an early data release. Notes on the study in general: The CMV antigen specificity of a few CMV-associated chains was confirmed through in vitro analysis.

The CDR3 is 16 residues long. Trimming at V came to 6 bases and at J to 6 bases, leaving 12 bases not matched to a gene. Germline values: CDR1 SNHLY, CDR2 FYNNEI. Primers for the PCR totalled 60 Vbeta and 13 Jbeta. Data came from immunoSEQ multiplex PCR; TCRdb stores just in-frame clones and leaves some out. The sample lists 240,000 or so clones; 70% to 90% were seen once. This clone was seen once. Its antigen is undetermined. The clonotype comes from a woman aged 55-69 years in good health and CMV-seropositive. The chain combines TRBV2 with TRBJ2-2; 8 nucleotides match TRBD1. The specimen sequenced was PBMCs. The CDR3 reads CASRHPGQGAPGELFF. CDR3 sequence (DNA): TGTGCCAGCAGGCATCCGGGGCAGGGGGCCCCCGGGGAGCTGTTTTTT.